The clone carrying this TCR beta chain was detected ten times or more. Its cognate antigen is unknown. The data belong to a study of response to subunit inactivated influenza vaccine. J was trimmed by 11 bases and V by 7 bases; bases with no gene match: 16. The germline gives CDR1 SQVTM, CDR2 ANQGSEA. The CDR3 has 14 residues. The study's findings and limits: It was suggested by the authors that few new T cells are recruited by each seasonal influenza vaccination.

TCRdb re-called the RT-PCR reads with MiXCR, one entry per CDR3 protein. The sample shows 400,000 to 550,000 distinct CDR3 sequences, roughly 25% of them seen only once. The chain links TRBV29-1 to TRBJ2-1; 8 bases line up with TRBD2. This TCR came from a man aged 50 or older who received an inactivated influenza vaccine. Sequencing used CD4+ T cells sorted from PBMCs, obtained 5 to 6 days after vaccination. CDR3: CSAESPSGRPKQFF. DNA for the CDR3: TGCAGCGCCGAGTCTCCGAGCGGGAGACCAAAGCAGTTCTTC.